This TCR beta chain stems from a study of cytomegalovirus exposure and HLA in healthy donors. CDR3 length equals 13 residues. From germline, CDR1 is MNHEY and CDR2 SVGAGI. V was cut by 6 bases and J by 5 bases, with 14 bases left in between. The method was immunoSEQ multiplex PCR; TCRdb's version includes in-frame clones alone and lacks a portion of them. The table includes 150,000 to 200,000 clones, roughly 89% detected once. Specimen: PBMCs. V is TRBV6-5 and J is TRBJ2-7; D is perhaps TRBD2 (5 bases). The receptor comes from a young woman in good health and CMV-seropositive. The CDR3 reads CASRGRAVNEQYF. CDR3 coding DNA: TGTGCCAGCAGAGGGCGGGCAGTCAACGAGCAGTACTTC.